What follows are 8 T cell receptor beta chains derived from one specimen sequenced in a study of blood T cell repertoires in COVID-19. Only in-frame clones appear in the TCRdb table, and some are missing; sequencing was by immunoSEQ multiplex PCR. The data hold about 370,000 clones, with around nine tenths observed a single time. Sequenced material: PBMCs or T cells enriched from blood (not recorded which). Every receptor here comes from a woman younger than 45 who had recovered from COVID-19.

This rearrangement joins TRBV28 to TRBJ1-5, with D possibly TRBD1 on 5 matching bases. Trimming pared 3 bases from V and 5 bases from J, leaving 20 bases between. This CDR3 has 17 residues. Germline V gene lookup returns CDR1 MDHEN and CDR2 SYDVKM. This chain's CDR3 is CASSFGRAGMLDQPQHF. DNA of the CDR3: TGTGCCAGCAGTTTCGGGAGGGCAGGGATGTTGGATCAGCCCCAGCATTTT. Combining the CDR3 with reference TRBV28 and TRBJ1-5 gives the whole variable domain DVKVTQSSRYLVKRTGEKVFLECVQDMDHENMFWYRQDPGLGLRLIYFSYDVKMKEKGDIPEGYSVSREKKERFSLILESASTNQTSMYLCASSFGRAGMLDQPQHFGDGTRLSIL.

This clone was seen just once. The chain uses TRBV5-8 and TRBJ2-3, with 7 bases identical to TRBD2. V dropped 0 bases and J dropped 2; count of bases not matched to a gene: 6. CDR1 and CDR2 from the germline V gene are SGHTS and YDEGEE. The CDR3 consists of 16 residues. DNA of the CDR3: TGTGCCAGCAGCTTGGCCATACTAGCGAACACAGATACGCAGTATTTT. It is translated as CASSLAILANTDTQYF.

This clone was observed once. V and J are TRBV30 and TRBJ1-1, with D tentatively TRBD1 (5 bases). Germline V gives CDR1 GTSNPN, CDR2 SVGIG (reference sequence). The CDR3 consists of 14 residues. The ends were cut back, 3 bases at V and 5 bases at J, with 16 bases in the middle. In DNA, the CDR3 is TGTGCCTGGAGCGGCCTGGGGGGAGGAACTGAAGCTTTCTTT. It encodes CAWSGLGGGTEAFF.

This sequence joins TRBV5-4 and TRBJ2-1; weak D call: TRBD1 (6 bases). The V gene's germline CDR1 is SGHNT and CDR2 YYREEE (reference sequence). Trimming took off 3 bases at V and 5 bases at J, with 12 bases between the two ends. There are 14 residues in the CDR3. CDR3 amino acids: CASSSGTYHNEQFF. The CDR3 coding sequence is TGTGCCAGCAGCTCCGGGACATACCACAATGAGCAGTTCTTC.

This rearrangement joins TRBV3-1 (or the pseudogene TRBV3-2) to TRBJ2-1, with TRBD2 identical over 8 bases. CDR3 length: 15 residues. J gave up 8 bases and V 2 bases, and 8 bases lay outside the gene matches. Looked up from germline, CDR1 is LGHDT and CDR2 is YNNKEL (reference sequence). DNA for the CDR3: TGTGCCAGCAGCCAACCGGGACTAGGGAGGGATGAGCAGTTCTTC. Protein sequence: CASSQPGLGRDEQFF.

V gene TRBV10-2 combines with J gene TRBJ1-4; a weak D match, TRBD1 (6 bases). With 8 bases removed from V and 7 bases from J, the gap between germline ends came to 14 bases. Germline V CDR1 and CDR2: WSHSY, SAAADI. The CDR3 is made up of 13 amino acids. CDR3 loop: CASGRTAIEKLFF. The CDR3 region has the DNA TGCGCCAGCGGTCGGACAGCAATTGAAAAACTGTTTTTT.

The V gene is TRBV23-1, the J gene TRBJ1-1; the D gene is possibly TRBD1 (5 bases). TRBV23-1 carries the ORF label, with uncertain function. There are 13 residues in the CDR3. V was clipped by 0 bases and J by 6 bases, with 8 bases between them. The CDR3 reads CASSQSRGSEAFF. Here the CDR3 DNA reads TGCGCCAGCAGTCAATCGCGGGGCTCTGAAGCTTTCTTT.

The chain has TRBV24-1 and TRBJ2-2, with 8 bases matching TRBD1. The CDR3 spans 15 residues. CDR1 and CDR2 (germline): KGHDR, SFDVKD. V trimming: 5 bases; J trimming: 0 bases; junction bases outside the gene matches: 1. The DNA of the CDR3 is TGTGCCACCAGTGGGGGACAGGCGAACACCGGGGAGCTGTTTTTT. Encoded protein: CATSGGQANTGELFF.